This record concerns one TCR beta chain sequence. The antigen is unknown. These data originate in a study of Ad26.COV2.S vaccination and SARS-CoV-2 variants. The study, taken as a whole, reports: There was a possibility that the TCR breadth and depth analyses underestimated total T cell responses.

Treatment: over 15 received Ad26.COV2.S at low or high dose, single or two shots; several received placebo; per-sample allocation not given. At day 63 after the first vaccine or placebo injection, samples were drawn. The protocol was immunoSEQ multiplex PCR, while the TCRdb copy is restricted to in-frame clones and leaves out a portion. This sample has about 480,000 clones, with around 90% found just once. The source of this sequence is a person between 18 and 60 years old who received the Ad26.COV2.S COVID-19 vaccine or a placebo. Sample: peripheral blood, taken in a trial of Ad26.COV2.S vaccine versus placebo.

The CDR3, as DNA: TGTGCCAGCAGCTTGGCCGGGGTTTTCCAAGAGACCCAGTACTTC. It encodes CASSLAGVFQETQYF. The V gene is TRBV5-6, the J gene TRBJ2-5, with D tentatively TRBD2 (5 bases). The CDR3 covers 15 residues. Germline values: CDR1 SGHDT, CDR2 YYEEEE. V shed 0 bases and J shed 1 base, with 10 bases lying between them.